Shown below are 17 T cell receptor beta chains from a single sample sequenced in a study of T cells expressing NK-cell markers. TCRdb reprocessed the 5' RACE reads and reports one entry per CDR3 protein, with no DNA. This sample's table reports 550,000 to 600,000 distinct CDR3 sequences. Specimen: blood T cells: a sorted CD56 or NKG2C T cell subset, CD4+ or CD8+ T cells, or bulk PBMC T cells (not recorded which). All receptors come from a man between 18 and 29 years old in good health.

The V and J genes are TRBV20-1 and TRBJ1-4. Germline CDR1 is DFQATT and CDR2 is SNEGSKA (reference sequence). The CDR3 covers 12 residues. The CDR3 region is CSARHIREKLFF.

This chain uses TRBV10-1 with TRBJ2-5; TCRdb's D gene call, TRBD2, goes unchecked for lack of DNA. The CDR3 has 17 residues. Germline CDR1 WNHNN, CDR2 SYGVQD (reference sequence). The CDR3 spells CASKWRAGVYTEETQYF.

The chain carries TRBV12-3 or TRBV12-4 and TRBJ2-1; TCRdb indicates TRBD2, and absent DNA this call remains unverified. The CDR3 covers 12 residues. The CDR3 is CASSQPSSAQFF.

The rearrangement joins TRBV24-1 to TRBJ2-3; TCRdb names TRBD1, which stays unverified in the absence of DNA. Germline CDR1 KGHDR, CDR2 SFDVKD. The CDR3 is 17 amino acids. CDR3 residues: CATSDPLSTGATDTQYF.

This chain joins TRBV28 and TRBJ2-7; without DNA, the TCRdb call of TRBD1 cannot be checked. Germline CDR1 reads MDHEN; CDR2 reads SYDVKM. This CDR3 is built from 14 residues. CDR3: CASTSGTLPYEQYF.

The chain combines TRBV20-1 with TRBJ2-3; TCRdb indicates TRBD2, and absent DNA this call remains unverified. Per germline, CDR1 DFQATT and CDR2 SNEGSKA (reference sequence). The CDR3 contains 15 residues. The CDR3 sequence: CSATSGASPTDTQYF.

V usage is TRBV12-3 or TRBV12-4 and J usage is TRBJ1-4; checking the TCRdb D call of TRBD1 is not possible without DNA. The CDR3 is 14 residues long. CDR3 region: CASRSGTGHEKLFF.

The chain links TRBV20-1 to TRBJ1-4; TCRdb designates TRBD1, a call that cannot be tested without DNA. This CDR3 has 14 residues. Germline lookup yields CDR1 DFQATT and CDR2 SNEGSKA (reference sequence). CDR3 sequence: CSASPGYPNEKLFF.

The chain couples TRBV5-1 to TRBJ2-3; absent DNA, TCRdb's TRBD2 call cannot be checked. Germline lookup yields CDR1 SGHRS and CDR2 YFSETQ. This CDR3 is 16 amino acids long. The CDR3 protein is CASSLEGRAITDTQYF.

The chain couples TRBV7-9 to TRBJ1-1; TCRdb names TRBD1, which stays unverified in the absence of DNA. Germline CDR1 SEHNR, CDR2 FQNEAQ (reference sequence). This CDR3 region has 14 residues. CDR3 loop: CATLEGQLNTEAFF.

V and J are TRBV10-3 and TRBJ2-1; there is no DNA to check the TCRdb D call of TRBD2. CDR1 ENHRY and CDR2 SYGVKD come from the germline V gene. The CDR3 is 16 amino acids. CDR3 sequence: CAISETSGRIHNEQFF.

The V call is TRBV20-1, the J call TRBJ2-1; TCRdb returns TRBD2, unconfirmable since there is no DNA. This CDR3 has 15 residues. Germline V gives CDR1 DFQATT, CDR2 SNEGSKA (reference sequence). The CDR3 sequence is CSARVAGAIGSEQFF.

V and J are TRBV7-2 and TRBJ2-5; the TRBD2 assignment by TCRdb is unverifiable without DNA. The CDR3 is made up of 16 amino acids. The germline gives CDR1 SGHTA, CDR2 FQGNSA. This CDR3 is CASSRLAGTVEETQYF.

The rearrangement links TRBV7-8 to TRBJ1-5; without DNA, the TCRdb call of TRBD1 cannot be checked. Germline values: CDR1 SGHVS, CDR2 FQNEAQ. This CDR3 comprises 18 residues. CDR3 residues: CASSFGTGGVRADQPQHF.

This chain joins TRBV27 and TRBJ1-5. The CDR3 length is 15 residues. Per the germline V gene, CDR1 is MNHEY and CDR2 is SMNVEV (reference sequence). CDR3 region: CASKSSRTPNQPQHF.

V is TRBV10-3 and J is TRBJ2-3. This CDR3 is 12 amino acids long. CDR1 is ENHRY, CDR2 SYGVKD, per germline. The CDR3 protein is CAISGSPDTQYF.

The chain recombines TRBV10-3 with TRBJ2-7; absent DNA, TCRdb's TRBD1 call cannot be checked. The CDR3 length is 14 residues. Germline V gene lookup returns CDR1 ENHRY and CDR2 SYGVKD. The CDR3 protein is CAMSPQGSSYEQYF.